This section outlines one T cell receptor (beta chain) sequence together with its context. The data stem from a study of cytomegalovirus exposure and HLA in healthy donors. Study background: An earlier analysis found around 100 million unique TCR beta sequences from approximately 200 million T cells.

Germline CDR1 reads ENHRY; CDR2 reads SYGVKD. This CDR3 is 14 amino acids long. V shed 7 bases and J 0 bases; nucleotides not matched to a gene: 2. Researchers ran the PCR with 60 Vbeta and 13 Jbeta primers. The table came from immunoSEQ multiplex PCR; TCRdb's copy has only in-frame clones and leaves some out. The data show around 120,000 clones, around 60% seen once. The material sequenced was PBMCs. The clonotype comes from a woman in her 40s in good health and CMV-seropositive. The chain is built from TRBV10-3 and TRBJ2-1; TRBD2 agrees at 8 bases. CDR3 in amino acids: CAIMGTSSYNEQFF. CDR3 sequence (DNA): TGTGCCATCATGGGGACTAGCTCCTACAATGAGCAGTTCTTC.